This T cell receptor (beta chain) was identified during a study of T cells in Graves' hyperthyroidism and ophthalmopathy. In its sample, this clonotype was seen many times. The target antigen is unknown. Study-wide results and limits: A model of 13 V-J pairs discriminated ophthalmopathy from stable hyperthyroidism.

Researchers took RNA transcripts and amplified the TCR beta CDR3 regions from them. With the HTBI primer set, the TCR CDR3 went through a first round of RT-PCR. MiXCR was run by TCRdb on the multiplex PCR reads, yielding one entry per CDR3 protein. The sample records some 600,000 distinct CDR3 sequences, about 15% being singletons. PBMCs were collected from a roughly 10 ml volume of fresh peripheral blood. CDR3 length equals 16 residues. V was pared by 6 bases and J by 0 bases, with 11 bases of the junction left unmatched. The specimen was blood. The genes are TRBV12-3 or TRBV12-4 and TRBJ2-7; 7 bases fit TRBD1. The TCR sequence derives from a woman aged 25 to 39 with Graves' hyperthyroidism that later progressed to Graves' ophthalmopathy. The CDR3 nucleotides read TGTGCCAGCAGCCCGACAGGGAACACCCTCTCCTACGAGCAGTACTTC. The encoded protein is CASSPTGNTLSYEQYF.